This is a list of T cell receptor beta chains from one sample in a study of CD8+ T cells in alopecia areata. Repertoires were generated with immunoSEQ multiplex PCR, while TCRdb's copy carries only in-frame clones and drops some. This sample has 170,000 or so clones; about 60% occur once, and the top ten carry around 12%. The source material was CD8+ T cells sorted from blood, sampled at week 24, from a patient treated with tofacitinib. The receptors originated from a human donor with alopecia areata. Each CDR3 is given with its conserved first and last residue. D genes are given only for firm matches. Not every row has a clone size; where given, it reads once, few, many or a size class.

J gene | clone size | V gene | D gene | CDR3 protein | CDR3 DNA
TRBJ1-1 | once | TRBV29-1 | NA | CSVADGGTEAFF | TGCAGCGTGGCGGATGGGGGCACTGAAGCTTTCTTT
TRBJ2-3 | NA | TRBV27 | NA | CASSFSDTDTQYF | TGTGCCAGCAGTTTTTCCGACACAGATACGCAGTATTTT
TRBJ2-1 | NA | TRBV20-1 | NA | CSASGDEQFF | TGCAGTGCGAGCGGAGATGAGCAGTTCTTC
TRBJ1-6 | NA | TRBV5-1 | NA | CASSSRVHYNSPLHF | TGCGCCAGCAGCTCTCGTGTCCACTATAATTCACCCCTCCACTTT
TRBJ2-7 | NA | TRBV29-1 | NA | CSVEDHKGVGYEQYF | TGCAGCGTTGAAGATCACAAGGGGGTAGGCTACGAGCAGTACTTC
TRBJ1-1 | few | TRBV15 | NA | CATSRVDSRTEAFF | TGTGCCACCAGCAGAGTAGATTCGAGGACTGAAGCTTTCTTT
TRBJ2-1 | NA | TRBV30 | TRBD1 | CAWTRGTGGTDEQFF | TGTGCCTGGACCCGTGGGACAGGGGGTACAGATGAGCAGTTCTTC
TRBJ2-5 | NA | TRBV5-1 | NA | CASSLGAAVNF | TGCGCCAGCAGCTTAGGGGCGGCGGTCAACTTC
TRBJ2-1 | NA | TRBV7-8 | TRBD2 | CASSAGGNEQFF | TGTGCCAGCAGCGCGGGGGGCAATGAGCAGTTCTTC
TRBJ1-5 | once | TRBV27 | NA | CASSWGVNQPQHF | TGTGCCAGCAGTTGGGGGGTGAATCAGCCCCAGCATTTT
TRBJ1-2 | few | TRBV15 | NA | CATWNYGYTF | TGTGCCACCTGGAACTATGGCTACACCTTC
TRBJ2-7 | NA | TRBV11-2 | NA | CASSLGRYEQYF | TGTGCCAGCAGCTTAGGGCGGTACGAGCAGTACTTC
TRBJ1-5 | NA | TRBV27 | NA | CASSLVGSLNQPQHF | TGTGCCAGCAGTTTAGTAGGATCGTTAAATCAGCCCCAGCATTTT
TRBJ2-5 | NA | TRBV5-6 | NA | CASSLTTYQETQYF | TGTGCCAGCAGCTTGACGACTTACCAAGAGACCCAGTACTTC